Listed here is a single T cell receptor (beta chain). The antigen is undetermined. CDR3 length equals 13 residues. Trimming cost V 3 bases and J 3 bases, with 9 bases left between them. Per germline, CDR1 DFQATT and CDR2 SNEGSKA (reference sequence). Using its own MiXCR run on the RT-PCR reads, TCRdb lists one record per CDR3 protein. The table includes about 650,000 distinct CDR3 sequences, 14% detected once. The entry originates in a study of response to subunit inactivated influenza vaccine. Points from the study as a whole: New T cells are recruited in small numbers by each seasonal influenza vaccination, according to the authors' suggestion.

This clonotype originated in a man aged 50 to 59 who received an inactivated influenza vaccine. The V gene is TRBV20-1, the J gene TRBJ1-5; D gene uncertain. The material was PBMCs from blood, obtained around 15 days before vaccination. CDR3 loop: CSARAHNNQPQHF. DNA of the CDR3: TGCAGTGCTAGGGCACACAACAATCAGCCCCAGCATTTT.